This T cell receptor (beta chain) was recorded in a study of cytomegalovirus exposure and HLA in healthy donors. Concerning this clone itself: The antigen is not known.

General study results and limits: With further analysis later on, most CMV-associated TCR beta chains appeared HLA-restricted.

The V gene end was trimmed by 2 bases and the J gene end by 6 bases; junction bases not matched to a gene: 3. CDR1 and CDR2 (germline): SEHNR, FQNEAQ (reference sequence). The CDR3 length is 13 residues. The PCR ran on 60 Vbeta and 13 Jbeta primers. The table came from immunoSEQ multiplex PCR; TCRdb's copy has only in-frame clones and leaves some out. The table lists 150,000 to 200,000 clones, under 9.5% of them singletons. Sequencing was carried out using PBMCs. V is TRBV7-9 and J is TRBJ1-1, with 7 nucleotides matching TRBD1. The TCR comes from a woman aged 25-40 years in good health and CMV-seropositive. The DNA for the CDR3 is TGTGCCAGCAGCTTACAGGGGGTCGCTGAAGCTTTCTTT. Translating gives CASSLQGVAEAFF.